This T cell receptor (beta chain) comes out of a study of cytomegalovirus exposure and HLA in healthy donors. Looked up from germline, CDR1 is LNHDA and CDR2 is SQIVND (reference sequence). The CDR3 contains 11 residues. V was pared by 10 bases and J by 8 bases, with 14 bases between. Use of 60 Vbeta and 13 Jbeta primers characterized the PCR. Libraries were prepared by immunoSEQ multiplex PCR; TCRdb keeps only in-frame clonotypes and omits some of them. The profile shows fewer than 200,000 clones, around 80% of them singletons. All donors participated as healthy donors of bone marrow. Donors were nominally healthy when sampled, though unrecorded immune exposures were likely.

The specimen sequenced was PBMCs. The rearrangement joins TRBV19 to TRBJ1-2; D may be TRBD1 (5 bases). This TCR came from a man younger than 30 in good health and CMV-seropositive. CDR3 in amino acids: CATDSLGGYTF. CDR3 sequence (DNA): TGTGCCACAGACAGCTTGGGAGGCTACACCTTC.